The entry below describes one T cell receptor beta chain. V shed 8 bases, J shed 4 bases, and the junction held 10 bases outside the gene matches. The CDR3 consists of 15 residues. Per germline, CDR1 LGHDT and CDR2 YNNKEL (reference sequence). This specimen belongs to a study of blood T cell repertoires in COVID-19. The repertoire was sequenced with immunoSEQ multiplex PCR; TCRdb's copy has only in-frame clones and lacks some. Of some 210,000 clones in the sample, 75% to 85% were seen once. This clonotype originated in a man aged 40-50 years who had recovered from COVID-19. Specimen: PBMCs or T cells enriched from blood (not recorded which). The chain joins TRBV3-1 (or the pseudogene TRBV3-2) to TRBJ1-1; 10 bases are shared with TRBD1. The CDR3 spells CASCLSTGGGTEAFF. The CDR3 coding sequence is TGTGCCAGCTGCCTATCGACAGGGGGCGGCACTGAAGCTTTCTTT.